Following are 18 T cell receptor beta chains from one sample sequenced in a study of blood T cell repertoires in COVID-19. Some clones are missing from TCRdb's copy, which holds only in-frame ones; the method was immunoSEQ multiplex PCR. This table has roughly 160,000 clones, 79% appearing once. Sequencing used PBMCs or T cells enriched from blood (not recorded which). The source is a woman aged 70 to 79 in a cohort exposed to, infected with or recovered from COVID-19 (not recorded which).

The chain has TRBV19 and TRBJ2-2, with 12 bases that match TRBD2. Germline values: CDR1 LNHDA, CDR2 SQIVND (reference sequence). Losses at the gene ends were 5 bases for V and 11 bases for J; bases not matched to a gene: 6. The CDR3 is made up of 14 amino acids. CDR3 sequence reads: CASSYPGLAGELFF. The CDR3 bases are TGTGCCAGTAGTTACCCGGGACTAGCGGGCGAGCTGTTTTTT.

CDR3 DNA sequence: TGCAGCGGATCTGAAAAGGACAGGGACTATGGCTACACCTTC. It is translated as CSGSEKDRDYGYTF. The V gene is TRBV29-1, the J gene TRBJ1-2; TRBD1 matches at 8 bases. The CDR3 loop spans 14 amino acids. Germline-derived CDR1 and CDR2 are SQVTM and ANQGSEA. J was trimmed by 3 bases and V by 7 bases; bases with no gene match: 10. Together with reference TRBV29-1 and TRBJ1-2, the CDR3 gives the full variable domain: SAVISQKPSRDICQRGTSLTIQCQVDSQVTMMFWYRQQPGQSLTLIATANQGSEATYESGFVIDKFPISRPNLTFSTLTVSNMSPEDSSIYLCSGSEKDRDYGYTFGSGTRLTVV.

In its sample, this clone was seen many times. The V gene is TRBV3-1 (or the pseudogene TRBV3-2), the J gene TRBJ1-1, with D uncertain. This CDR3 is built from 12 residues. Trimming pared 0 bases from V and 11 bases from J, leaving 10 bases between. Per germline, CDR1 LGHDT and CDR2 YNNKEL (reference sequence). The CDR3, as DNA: TGTGCCAGCAGCCAAGAGGTGGGGAGGGCTTTCTTT. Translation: CASSQEVGRAFF.

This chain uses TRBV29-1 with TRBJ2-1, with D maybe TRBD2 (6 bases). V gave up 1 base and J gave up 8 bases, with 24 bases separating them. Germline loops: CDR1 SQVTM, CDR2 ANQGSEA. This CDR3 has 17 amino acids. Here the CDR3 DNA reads TGCAGCGTTGAAGCTCCCGGGGAGGCGGAGAGGCTCGATGAGCAGTTCTTC. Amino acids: CSVEAPGEAERLDEQFF.

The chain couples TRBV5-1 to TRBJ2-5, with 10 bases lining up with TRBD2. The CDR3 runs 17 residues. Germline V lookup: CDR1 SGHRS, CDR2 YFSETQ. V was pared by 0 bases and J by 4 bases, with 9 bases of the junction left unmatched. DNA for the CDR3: TGCGCCAGCAGCTTGGTAGTAGGTAGCGGGAGGCCAGAGACCCAGTACTTC. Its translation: CASSLVVGSGRPETQYF.

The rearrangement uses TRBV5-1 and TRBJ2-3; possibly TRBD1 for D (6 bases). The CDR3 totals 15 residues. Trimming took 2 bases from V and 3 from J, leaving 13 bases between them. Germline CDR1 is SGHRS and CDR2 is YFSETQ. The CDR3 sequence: CASSFTGTPTDTQYF. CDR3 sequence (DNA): TGCGCCAGCAGCTTTACCGGGACACCGACAGATACGCAGTATTTT. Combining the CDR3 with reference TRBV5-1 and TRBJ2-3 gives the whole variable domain KAGVTQTPRYLIKTRGQQVTLSCSPISGHRSVSWYQQTPGQGLQFLFEYFSETQRNKGNFPGRFSGRQFSNSRSEMNVSTLELGDSALYLCASSFTGTPTDTQYFGPGTRLTVL.

The CDR3, as DNA: TGCGCCAGCAGCCGGACTAGCGAACCGGGAGATACGCAGTATTTT. It encodes CASSRTSEPGDTQYF. This chain joins TRBV4-1 and TRBJ2-3, with 9 bases aligning to TRBD2. This CDR3 spans 15 amino acids. Germline V gives CDR1 MGHRA, CDR2 YSYEKL. V dropped 4 bases and J dropped 5; count of bases not matched to a gene: 7.

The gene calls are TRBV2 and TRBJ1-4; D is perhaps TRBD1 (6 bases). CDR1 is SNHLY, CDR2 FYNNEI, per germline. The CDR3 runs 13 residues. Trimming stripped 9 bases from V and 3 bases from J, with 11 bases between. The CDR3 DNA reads TGTGCCAGTACAGGGACCTCTAATGAAAAACTGTTTTTT. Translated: CASTGTSNEKLFF.

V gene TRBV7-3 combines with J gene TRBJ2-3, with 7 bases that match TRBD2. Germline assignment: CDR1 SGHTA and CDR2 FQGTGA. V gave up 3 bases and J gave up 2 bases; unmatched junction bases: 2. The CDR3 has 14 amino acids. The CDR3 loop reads CASSFSGLTDTQYF. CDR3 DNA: TGTGCCAGCAGCTTTAGCGGGCTCACAGATACGCAGTATTTT.

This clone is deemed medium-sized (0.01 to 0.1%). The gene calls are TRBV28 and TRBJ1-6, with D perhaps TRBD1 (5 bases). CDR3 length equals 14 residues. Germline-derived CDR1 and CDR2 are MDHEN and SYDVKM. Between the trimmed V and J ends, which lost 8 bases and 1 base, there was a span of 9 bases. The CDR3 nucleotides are TGTGCCAGCCGGGGGAGATCCTATAATTCACCCCTCCACTTT. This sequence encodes CASRGRSYNSPLHF.

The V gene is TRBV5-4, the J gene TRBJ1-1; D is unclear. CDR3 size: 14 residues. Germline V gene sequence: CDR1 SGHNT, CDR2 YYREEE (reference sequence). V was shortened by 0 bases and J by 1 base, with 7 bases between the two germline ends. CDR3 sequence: CASSLDSQNTEAFF. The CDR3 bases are TGTGCCAGCAGCTTGGACAGCCAGAACACTGAAGCTTTCTTT. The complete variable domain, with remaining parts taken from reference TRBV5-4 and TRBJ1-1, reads ETGVTQSPTHLIKTRGQQVTLRCSSQSGHNTVSWYQQALGQGPQFIFQYYREEENGRGNFPPRFSGLQFPNYSSELNVNALELDDSALYLCASSLDSQNTEAFFGQGTRLTVV.

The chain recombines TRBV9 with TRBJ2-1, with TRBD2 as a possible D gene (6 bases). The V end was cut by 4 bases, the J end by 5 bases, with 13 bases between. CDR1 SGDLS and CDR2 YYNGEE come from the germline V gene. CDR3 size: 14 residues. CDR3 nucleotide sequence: TGTGCCAGCAGCCCCGGGGACTTCCACAATGAGCAGTTCTTC. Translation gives CASSPGDFHNEQFF.

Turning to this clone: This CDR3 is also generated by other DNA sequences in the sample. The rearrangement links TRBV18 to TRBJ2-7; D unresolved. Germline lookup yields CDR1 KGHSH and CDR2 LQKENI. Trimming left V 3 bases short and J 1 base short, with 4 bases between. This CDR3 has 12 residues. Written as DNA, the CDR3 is TGTGCCAGCTCACCGAGTTCCTACGAGCAGTACTTC. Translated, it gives CASSPSSYEQYF.

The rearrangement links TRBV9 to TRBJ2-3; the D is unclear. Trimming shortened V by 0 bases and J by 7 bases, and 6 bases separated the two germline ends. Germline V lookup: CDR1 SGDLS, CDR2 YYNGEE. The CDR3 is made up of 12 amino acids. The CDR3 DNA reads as TGTGCCAGCAGCGTAGACAGCAATACGCAGTATTTT. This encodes CASSVDSNTQYF. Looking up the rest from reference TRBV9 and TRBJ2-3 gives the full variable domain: DSGVTQTPKHLITATGQRVTLRCSPRSGDLSVYWYQQSLDQGLQFLIQYYNGEERAKGNILERFSAQQFPDLHSELNLSSLELGDSALYFCASSVDSNTQYFGPGTRLTVL.

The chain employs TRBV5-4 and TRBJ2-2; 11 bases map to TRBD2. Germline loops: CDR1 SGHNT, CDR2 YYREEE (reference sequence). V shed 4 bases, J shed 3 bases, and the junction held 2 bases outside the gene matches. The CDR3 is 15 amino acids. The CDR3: CASSLAGGDTGELFF. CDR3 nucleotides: TGTGCCAGCAGCCTAGCGGGAGGCGACACCGGGGAGCTGTTTTTT.

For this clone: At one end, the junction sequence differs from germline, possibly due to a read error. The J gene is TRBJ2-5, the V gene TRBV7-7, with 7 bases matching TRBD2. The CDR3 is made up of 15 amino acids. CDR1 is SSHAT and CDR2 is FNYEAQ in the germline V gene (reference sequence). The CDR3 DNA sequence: TGTGCTAGCAGCCTGGGGCTAGCGGTCCAAGAGACCCAGTACTTC. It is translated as CASSLGLAVQETQYF.

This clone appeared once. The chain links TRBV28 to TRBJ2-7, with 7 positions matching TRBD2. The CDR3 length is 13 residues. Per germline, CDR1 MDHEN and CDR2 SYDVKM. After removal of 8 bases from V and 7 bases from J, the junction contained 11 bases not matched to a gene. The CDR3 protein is CASGRVTPWEQYF. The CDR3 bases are TGTGCCAGCGGGAGGGTAACCCCGTGGGAGCAGTACTTC.

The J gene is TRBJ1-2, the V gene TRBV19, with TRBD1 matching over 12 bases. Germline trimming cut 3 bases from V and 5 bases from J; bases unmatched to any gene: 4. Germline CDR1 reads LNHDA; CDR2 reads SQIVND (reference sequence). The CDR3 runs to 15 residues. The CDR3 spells CASSIGTGGTYGYTF. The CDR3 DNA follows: TGTGCCAGTAGTATCGGGACAGGGGGCACGTATGGCTACACCTTC.